This T cell receptor (beta chain) is from a study of T-cell reconstitution after alpha-beta-depleted transplantation in children (dated by TCRdb to the mid-2010s). Broadly, across the study: Using TCR repertoire profiling, the study followed T-cell immune reconstitution in a quantitative way in children after TCRalphabeta/CD19-depleted allogeneic hematopoietic cell transplantation.

This clonotype was observed many times. Its recognized antigen is unknown. One base away there is no much larger clone; base qualities are not given. The CDR1 and CDR2 encoded by the germline V gene are MDHEN and SYDVKM. Taken from cysteine to phenylalanine, the CDR3 has 16 residues. CDR3 DNA only is kept here, 48 bases in frame from base 1. V loses 1 base, J loses 1 base, and the germline ends lie 13 bases apart. Receptor libraries were prepared by PCR. The sequencer was an Illumina HiSeq 2500. To normalize quantification of the TCRbeta repertoire, the TCR libraries were built with molecular barcoding that relied on unique molecular identifiers. The public reads were reanalyzed by TCRdb: fastp trimming at Q25, MiXCR alignment, in-frame beta chains only. Records with the same CDR3 protein are collapsed into one entry carrying the most frequent genes and DNA. The sample table shows approximately 240,000 distinct CDR3 sequences, and roughly 10% are seen once. Clones ranked in the top ten supply over 5% of the sample.

Sequences were derived from PBMCs from the stem cell graft donor, sampled from the stem cell graft. The TCR originated in a human donor who donated a stem cell graft to a child with acute lymphoblastic leukemia. The sequence joins TRBV28 to TRBJ2-5; the D segment may tentatively be TRBD1 or TRBD2, each giving 5 matched bases. The bases read TGTGCCAGCAGTTTATCTGACTTCGGGACCCAAGAGACCCAGTACTTC. This encodes CASSLSDFGTQETQYF.